The 26 T cell receptor beta chains given below trace back to one sample, sequenced in a study of T cells after yellow fever vaccination. In TCRdb, the 5' RACE reads were re-called with MiXCR into one record per CDR3 protein. The sample holds some 350,000 distinct CDR3 sequences, 4% seen once. Here the sequenced sample was PBMCs, taken 5 days after the yellow fever booster vaccination. These receptor sequences come from a young man who received the YFV17D yellow fever vaccine.

This clonotype was found many times. CDR3 nucleotide sequence: TGTGCCAGCAGTTCAGGGGGCCCGAAGCAGTACGTC. Protein: CASSSGGPKQYV. The rearrangement uses TRBV6-2 or TRBV6-3 and TRBJ2-7; 8 bases align to TRBD1. The V gene's germline CDR1 is MNHEY and CDR2 SVGEGT. J gave up 8 bases and V 4 bases, and 4 bases lay outside the gene matches. The CDR3 spans 12 residues.

This clonotype was seen a handful of times. The rearrangement uses TRBV5-4 and TRBJ1-1, with TRBD1 matching over 7 bases. CDR3 length: 14 residues. V was pared by 3 bases and J by 3 bases, with 5 bases of the junction left unmatched. The germline CDR1 and CDR2 sequences are SGHNT and YYREEE (reference sequence). The CDR3, as DNA: TGTGCCAGCAGCTATAAACAGGGGTACACTGAAGCTTTCTTT. Protein sequence: CASSYKQGYTEAFF.

The count of this clonotype is one. The DNA for the CDR3 is TGTGCCTGGAGTTGGCCCGGGGGCAGTAGTGGAGATACGCAGTATTTT. It encodes CAWSWPGGSSGDTQYF. The chain is built from TRBV5-4 and TRBJ2-3; the D call may be TRBD1 or TRBD2 (6 bases each). V lost 10 bases to trimming and J lost 5 bases, with 26 bases between them. Germline V gene lookup returns CDR1 SGHNT and CDR2 YYREEE (reference sequence). The CDR3 consists of 16 residues. The full variable domain, its missing parts supplied by reference TRBV5-4 and TRBJ2-3, is ETGVTQSPTHLIKTRGQQVTLRCSSQSGHNTVSWYQQALGQGPQFIFQYYREEENGRGNFPPRFSGLQFPNYSSELNVNALELDDSALYLCAWSWPGGSSGDTQYFGPGTRLTVL.

This clonotype was found many times. The chain combines TRBV3-1 with TRBJ2-3, with D possibly TRBD2 on 6 matching bases. This CDR3 contains 14 residues. V was pared by 4 bases and J by 5 bases, with 13 bases between. Germline V gene data show CDR1 as LGHDT and CDR2 as YNNKEL (reference sequence). DNA of the CDR3: TGTGCCAGCAGCCTTACTAGCTCCGAAGATACGCAGTATTTT. Protein product: CASSLTSSEDTQYF.

This clonotype occurred many times. The chain combines TRBV5-4 with TRBJ2-1; TRBD2 aligns across 7 bases. Trimming removed 4 bases from V and 4 bases from J; junction bases left unmatched: 14. Germline assignment: CDR1 SGHNT and CDR2 YYREEE (reference sequence). CDR3 length equals 17 residues. CDR3: CASSLGGPSGRYNEQFF. The CDR3 DNA is TGTGCCAGCAGCCTGGGCGGGCCTAGCGGCCGATACAATGAGCAGTTCTTC.

This clonotype was seen repeatedly, ten times or more. One junction end disagrees with the germline gene, perhaps due to a read error. The J gene is TRBJ2-1, the V gene TRBV6-5; D is perhaps TRBD1 or TRBD2 (6 bases each). CDR3 length: 16 residues. Looked up from germline, CDR1 is MNHEY and CDR2 is SVGAGI. The CDR3 region has the DNA TGTGCCAGCAGTTACTCAGGGGGGCCCGGTTACACTGAGCAGTTCTTC. It specifies CASSYSGGPGYTEQFF.

The V and J genes are TRBV5-1 and TRBJ1-1, with a weak D call TRBD1 (6 bases). The CDR3 covers 14 residues. In germline, CDR1 is SGHRS, CDR2 YFSETQ. The V and J ends lost 3 bases and 4 bases respectively, with 13 bases between them. The CDR3 protein is CASSWETGSTEAFF. The CDR3, as DNA: TGCGCCAGCAGCTGGGAAACAGGGTCCACTGAAGCTTTCTTT.

J is TRBJ2-7 and V is TRBV5-5; the D call may be TRBD1 or TRBD2 (5 bases each). This CDR3 comprises 15 residues. Germline CDR1 is SGHKS and CDR2 is YYEKEE (reference sequence). Deletions cut 4 bases from V and 1 base from J, with 15 bases between. The CDR3 here is CASSRTGTQSYEQYV. The CDR3 bases are TGTGCCAGCAGCAGAACCGGGACGCAATCCTACGAGCAGTACGTC.

CDR3 coding DNA: TGTGCCAGCAGCTTCGGGTCCCAGGCAACTAATGAAAAACTGTTTTTT. Translation: CASSFGSQATNEKLFF. The chain combines TRBV5-8 with TRBJ1-4; no clear D gene. The V gene's germline CDR1 is SGHTS and CDR2 YDEGEE. CDR3 length: 16 residues. Trimming took 2 bases from V and 0 from J, leaving 11 bases between them.

In this sample, this clonotype turned up many times. The CDR3 is CASSLSLGAEAFF. The CDR3 coding sequence is TGCGCCAGCAGCTTGTCCCTGGGGGCTGAAGCTTTCTTT. This chain joins TRBV5-1 and TRBJ1-1, with D possibly matching TRBD1 (5 bases). Germline V CDR1 and CDR2: SGHRS, YFSETQ. Trimming cost V 1 base and J 6 bases, with 10 bases left between them. The CDR3 sequence is 13 residues long.

The table lists this clonotype with many counts. This rearrangement joins TRBV5-1 to TRBJ1-1; 7 bases agree with TRBD1. The germline V gene encodes CDR1 SGHRS and CDR2 YFSETQ. The junction had 10 bases not matched to a gene; V was cut back by 4 bases and J by 1 base. CDR3 length equals 16 residues. The DNA for the CDR3 is TGCGCCAGCAGCCGAACGACAGGGTACTCGAACACTGAAGCTTTCTTT. Translating it yields CASSRTTGYSNTEAFF.

The gene calls are TRBV21-1 and TRBJ1-1; TRBD1 is the table's D call and was not checked against the DNA. TRBV21-1 is recorded as a pseudogene. The CDR3 extends over 15 amino acids. The CDR3: CASTVRGLGNTEAFF. The CDR3 DNA sequence: TGTGCCAGCACGGTCCGGGGGCTCGGGAACACTGAAGCTTTCTTT.

This clonotype came up a few times. The V and J genes are TRBV6-5 and TRBJ2-5; D perhaps matches TRBD1 (6 bases). V gave up 7 bases and J gave up 2 bases, with 17 bases separating them. The CDR3 extends over 15 amino acids. The germline CDR1 and CDR2 sequences are MNHEY and SVGAGI. CDR3 in amino acids: CASTPGVRGQETQYF. The DNA of the CDR3 is TGTGCCAGCACCCCAGGGGTTCGGGGACAAGAGACCCAGTACTTC.

The rearrangement uses TRBV4-1 and TRBJ1-4; 8 nucleotides agree with TRBD1. This CDR3 is 14 amino acids long. With 4 bases clipped from V and 4 bases from J, the junction kept 2 bases outside the gene matches. The germline gives CDR1 MGHRA, CDR2 YSYEKL. The CDR3 loop is CASSPDRVNEKLFF. The CDR3 DNA follows: TGCGCCAGCAGCCCGGACAGGGTTAATGAAAAACTGTTTTTT.

This clonotype occurred a few times. The J gene is TRBJ2-7, the V gene TRBV5-6, with 10 bases aligning to TRBD1. From germline, CDR1 is SGHDT and CDR2 YYEEEE. The V segment lost 3 bases and the J segment 3 bases; nucleotides outside the gene matches: 6. The CDR3 extends over 15 amino acids. The chain's CDR3 is CASSSRDRGDYEQYF. The CDR3 DNA reads as TGTGCCAGCAGCTCCCGGGACAGGGGAGACTACGAGCAGTACTTC. The full variable domain, with the rest looked up from reference TRBV5-6 and TRBJ2-7, is DAGVTQSPTHLIKTRGQQVTLRCSPKSGHDTVSWYQQALGQGPQFIFQYYEEEERQRGNFPDRFSGHQFPNYSSELNVNALLLGDSALYLCASSSRDRGDYEQYFGPGTRLTVT.

The chain joins TRBV9 to TRBJ2-3, with 9 positions matching TRBD2. The CDR3 length is 16 residues. V gave up 0 bases and J gave up 4 bases; unmatched junction bases: 6. Germline V gene data show CDR1 as SGDLS and CDR2 as YYNGEE. CDR3 residues: CASSVAAGGPSDTQYF. The CDR3 DNA reads as TGTGCCAGCAGCGTAGCAGCGGGGGGCCCCTCAGATACGCAGTATTTT.

This clonotype was detected a few times. V usage is TRBV29-1 and J usage is TRBJ1-1, with a possible D match to TRBD1 (5 bases). This CDR3 comprises 11 residues. V lost 3 bases and J lost 10, with 12 bases in between. From germline, CDR1 is SQVTM and CDR2 ANQGSEA. CDR3 sequence: CSVEAQGGAFF. In DNA, the CDR3 is TGCAGCGTTGAGGCTCAGGGTGGAGCTTTCTTT.

This clonotype was counted only a few times. The chain links TRBV20-1 to TRBJ2-3; 11 nucleotides match TRBD2. The CDR3 runs 14 residues. The germline gives CDR1 DFQATT, CDR2 SNEGSKA (reference sequence). Trimming took 4 bases from V and 8 from J; bases not matched to a gene: 8. The DNA for the CDR3 is TGCAGTGCTACTCCGGGACTAGCGGTACTTACGCAGTATTTT. Translating it yields CSATPGLAVLTQYF.

The table lists this clonotype with many counts. This CDR3 is CATSWAGEQFF. The CDR3 DNA is TGTGCCACCAGTTGGGCCGGTGAGCAGTTCTTC. This sequence joins TRBV15 and TRBJ2-1; no clear D. The CDR3 runs to 11 residues. Trimming pared 6 bases from V and 9 bases from J, leaving 9 bases between. The V gene's germline CDR1 is LNHNV and CDR2 YYDKDF (reference sequence).

This clonotype has a count of ten or more. The chain employs TRBV15 and TRBJ1-4; the D is unclear. The CDR3 runs to 16 residues. V was pared by 1 base and J by 0 bases, with 9 bases between. Germline lookup yields CDR1 LNHNV and CDR2 YYDKDF (reference sequence). For the CDR3, the DNA is TGTGCCACCAGCAGAGGAGCGGACCCAACTAATGAAAAACTGTTTTTT. This translates into CATSRGADPTNEKLFF.

Many counts were recorded for this clonotype. The rearrangement joins TRBV6-5 to TRBJ1-1; D is unclear. CDR3 length: 13 residues. Trimming shortened V by 5 bases and J by 1 base, and 8 bases separated the two germline ends. The germline V gene encodes CDR1 MNHEY and CDR2 SVGAGI. CDR3 residues: CASSDISNTEAFF. DNA of the CDR3: TGTGCCAGCAGTGACATATCGAACACTGAAGCTTTCTTT.

J is TRBJ2-3 and V is TRBV3-1, with 9 bases aligning to TRBD2. The CDR3 is 16 residues long. Germline V lookup: CDR1 LGHDT, CDR2 YNNKEL (reference sequence). The trim removed 4 bases at V and 4 bases at J, leaving 9 bases unmatched. In nucleotides, the CDR3 is TGTGCCAGCAGCCCGGCGGTAGCGGGGGTCTCAGATACGCAGTATTTT. Its translation is CASSPAVAGVSDTQYF.

The chain employs TRBV11-2 and TRBJ1-2, with TRBD1 matching 10 bases. After removal of 6 bases from V and 4 bases from J, the junction contained 8 bases not matched to a gene. The CDR3 covers 15 residues. CDR1 is SGHAT and CDR2 is FQNNGV in the germline V gene. CDR3 protein: CASRPRQGAAYGYTF. CDR3 in DNA: TGTGCCAGCAGACCTAGACAGGGGGCGGCCTATGGCTACACCTTC.

Ten or more counts support this clonotype. The V gene is TRBV6-2 or TRBV6-3, the J gene TRBJ2-5; weak D call: TRBD1 (6 bases). Trimming removed 10 bases from V and 4 bases from J, with 19 bases in between. Germline loops: CDR1 MNHEY, CDR2 SVGEGT. The CDR3 has 14 residues. The CDR3 loop reads CATFKVGARETQYF. The CDR3 DNA is TGTGCCACCTTCAAGGTGGGGGCGCGAGAGACCCAGTACTTC.

The table lists this clonotype with many counts. The chain is built from TRBV7-2 and TRBJ2-1; D may be TRBD2 (6 bases). This CDR3 is built from 17 residues. Germline V gene lookup returns CDR1 SGHTA and CDR2 FQGNSA. Between the trimmed V and J ends, which lost 4 bases and 3 bases, there was a span of 19 bases. As DNA, the CDR3 is TGTGCCAGCAGCTCCATTCCCGGGACTGTCTACTACAATGAGCAGTTCTTC. This translates into CASSSIPGTVYYNEQFF.

This clonotype was counted a few times. The rearrangement uses TRBV7-8 and TRBJ1-6, with D perhaps matching TRBD1 (5 bases). The CDR3 length is 14 residues. From germline, CDR1 is SGHVS and CDR2 FQNEAQ. Trimming removed 8 bases at V and 4 bases at J, with 12 bases between. The CDR3, as DNA: TGTGCCAGCCAGGGCCGGAGATATAATTCACCCCTCCACTTT. It yields the protein CASQGRRYNSPLHF. Full variable domain (rest looked up from reference TRBV7-8 and TRBJ1-6): GAGVSQSPRYKVAKRGQDVALRCDPISGHVSLFWYQQALGQGPEFLTYFQNEAQLDKSGLPSDRFFAERPEGSVSTLKIQRTQQEDSAVYLCASQGRRYNSPLHFGNGTRLTVT.